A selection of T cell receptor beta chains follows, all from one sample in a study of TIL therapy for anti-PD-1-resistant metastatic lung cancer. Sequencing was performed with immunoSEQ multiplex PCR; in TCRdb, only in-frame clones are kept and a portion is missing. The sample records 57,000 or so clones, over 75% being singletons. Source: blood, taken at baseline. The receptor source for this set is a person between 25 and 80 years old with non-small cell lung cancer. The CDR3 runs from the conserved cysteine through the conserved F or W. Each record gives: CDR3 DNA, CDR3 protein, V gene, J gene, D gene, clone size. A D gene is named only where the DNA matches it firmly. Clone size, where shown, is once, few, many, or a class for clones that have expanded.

cdr3_nt: TGTGCCAGCAGCGTAGAGGGTTCGGTATTCGGAAACACCATATATTTT
cdr3_aa: CASSVEGSVFGNTIYF
v_call: TRBV9
j_call: TRBJ1-3
d_call: NA
clone_size: NA

cdr3_nt: TGCGCCAGCAGCCCAAAGGGGCACATACAAGCGGGTAGCTCCTACAATGAGCAGTTCTTC
cdr3_aa: CASSPKGHIQAGSSYNEQFF
v_call: TRBV4-1
j_call: TRBJ2-1
d_call: NA
clone_size: NA

cdr3_nt: TGTGCCAGTAGTATAGCACAGGCGAGGGAGACCCAGTACTTC
cdr3_aa: CASSIAQARETQYF
v_call: TRBV19
j_call: TRBJ2-5
d_call: NA
clone_size: NA

cdr3_nt: TGTGCCAGCAGCTTAGCCGGGGGCCGGGACACCGGGGAGCTGTTTTTT
cdr3_aa: CASSLAGGRDTGELFF
v_call: TRBV7-8
j_call: TRBJ2-2
d_call: NA
clone_size: NA

cdr3_nt: TGTGCCAGCAGCCTGGGGAGAACAGTTTTTCAAGAGACCCAGTACTTC
cdr3_aa: CASSLGRTVFQETQYF
v_call: TRBV5-5
j_call: TRBJ2-5
d_call: NA
clone_size: once

cdr3_nt: TGTGCCAGCAGCCCTGGTCGGGAGCAGTACTTC
cdr3_aa: CASSPGREQYF
v_call: TRBV12-3/TRBV12-4
j_call: TRBJ2-7
d_call: NA
clone_size: NA

cdr3_nt: TGTGCCAGCAGCCCAGAGGGACTAGCGGGATTCGATGAGCAGTTCTTC
cdr3_aa: CASSPEGLAGFDEQFF
v_call: TRBV9
j_call: TRBJ2-1
d_call: TRBD2
clone_size: NA

cdr3_nt: TGTGCCTGGAACCAGGGGGCGAGAACTGAAGCTTTCTTT
cdr3_aa: CAWNQGARTEAFF
v_call: TRBV30
j_call: TRBJ1-1
d_call: TRBD1
clone_size: NA

cdr3_nt: TGTGCCAGCAGCTTGGAGACGGGAAAAACCTACACAGATACGCAGTATTTT
cdr3_aa: CASSLETGKTYTDTQYF
v_call: TRBV5-6
j_call: TRBJ2-3
d_call: NA
clone_size: NA

cdr3_nt: TGTGCCAGTAGTATCTTCGGGAAGGATGGCTACACCTTC
cdr3_aa: CASSIFGKDGYTF
v_call: TRBV19
j_call: TRBJ1-2
d_call: NA
clone_size: NA

cdr3_nt: TGCGCCAGCAGCTTGGTTGACAGGAACACCGGGGAGCTGTTTTTT
cdr3_aa: CASSLVDRNTGELFF
v_call: TRBV5-1
j_call: TRBJ2-2
d_call: NA
clone_size: NA

cdr3_nt: TGTGCCAGCAGCTTAGGCGCACAGGCGAGCTCTGGGGCCAACGTCCTGACTTTC
cdr3_aa: CASSLGAQASSGANVLTF
v_call: TRBV7-6
j_call: TRBJ2-6
d_call: NA
clone_size: NA

cdr3_nt: TGTGCCAGCAGCGTAACGGGGGATACGCAGTATTTT
cdr3_aa: CASSVTGDTQYF
v_call: TRBV9
j_call: TRBJ2-3
d_call: NA
clone_size: NA

cdr3_nt: TGTGCCAGTAGCCCTGCAGGGACTGGGGCCAACGTCCTGACTTTC
cdr3_aa: CASSPAGTGANVLTF
v_call: TRBV19
j_call: TRBJ2-6
d_call: NA
clone_size: NA

cdr3_nt: TGTGCCAGTAGTACTCAGGGGAACACTGAAGCTTTCTTT
cdr3_aa: CASSTQGNTEAFF
v_call: TRBV19
j_call: TRBJ1-1
d_call: NA
clone_size: NA